This TCR beta chain stems from a study of T-cell reconstitution after alpha-beta-depleted transplantation in children. Study-wide results and limits: From surviving recipient T cells and thymic progenitors came the high day-60 TCRbeta diversity observed in some patients. Diversity and T-cell counts at one year after transplant derived mostly from new T cells. About two months after transplant, alpha-beta T cells reportedly came from several hundred expanded graft clones.

This clonotype was seen more than once but under ten times. Antigen unknown. Unique molecular identifiers were incorporated into the prepared TCRbeta library. TCRdb reanalysed the PCR reads using MiXCR and keeps one entry per CDR3 protein. The top ten clones hold approximately 40% of a sample with fewer than 35,000 distinct CDR3 sequences, about 18% of them seen once. The V gene lost 3 bases and the J gene lost 6 bases, with 15 bases spanning the gap. The CDR3 totals 15 residues. The sequence was collected from a male patient between 2 and 15 years old who had a stem cell transplant for acute lymphoblastic leukemia, so the T cells may come from the graft donor. The specimen was PBMCs, mostly from graft donor cells, collected 60 days after TCRalphabeta/CD19-depleted stem cell transplant. The V gene is TRBV12-3 or TRBV12-4, the J gene TRBJ2-1; D is uncertain. In nucleotides, the CDR3 is TGTGCCAGCAGTTTTACCCCATGGGCCGGCAATGAGCAGTTCTTC. It codes for CASSFTPWAGNEQFF.